Here is one T cell receptor beta chain with its context. Its antigen is still unknown. These data belong to a study of cytotoxic CD8 clonotypes in ibrutinib-treated CLL. Across the whole study: Included were 11 relapsed/refractory and about 14 treatment-naive patients, of whom 17 were IGHV unmutated. Points from the study as a whole: On treatment, the uncommon public clonotypes contracted or remained stable.

Libraries were prepared by immunoSEQ multiplex PCR; TCRdb keeps only in-frame clonotypes and omits some of them. The sample consists of about 310,000 clones, about 80% of them appearing once. Trimming took 1 base from V and 2 from J; bases not matched to a gene: 7. Looked up from germline, CDR1 is SGHRS and CDR2 is YFSETQ. The CDR3 has 18 amino acids. The TCR comes from a human donor with chronic lymphocytic leukemia. Sequenced material: PBMCs, taken before ibrutinib treatment. This chain uses TRBV5-1 with TRBJ2-3; 13 bases are shared with TRBD2. CDR3 region: CASSLSGLAGVNTDTQYF. CDR3 DNA sequence: TGCGCCAGCAGCTTGTCAGGACTAGCGGGAGTTAACACAGATACGCAGTATTTT.